This T cell receptor beta chain was identified in a study of blood T cell repertoires in COVID-19. This CDR3 region has 14 residues. The germline V gene encodes CDR1 SGHRS and CDR2 YFSETQ. Trimming took 4 bases from V and 1 from J, leaving 11 bases between them. This table comes from immunoSEQ multiplex PCR, and its TCRdb copy is limited to in-frame clones, with some not included. The table records around 170,000 clones, 75% to 90% of them present only once. What was sequenced was peripheral blood. This chain connects TRBV5-1 to TRBJ2-5; D remains unclear. The clonotype was recovered from a woman in her seventies with COVID-19, enrolled during active disease. Here the CDR3 DNA reads TGCGCCAGCAGCCGAACAGATTTCCAAGAGACCCAGTACTTC. It encodes CASSRTDFQETQYF.